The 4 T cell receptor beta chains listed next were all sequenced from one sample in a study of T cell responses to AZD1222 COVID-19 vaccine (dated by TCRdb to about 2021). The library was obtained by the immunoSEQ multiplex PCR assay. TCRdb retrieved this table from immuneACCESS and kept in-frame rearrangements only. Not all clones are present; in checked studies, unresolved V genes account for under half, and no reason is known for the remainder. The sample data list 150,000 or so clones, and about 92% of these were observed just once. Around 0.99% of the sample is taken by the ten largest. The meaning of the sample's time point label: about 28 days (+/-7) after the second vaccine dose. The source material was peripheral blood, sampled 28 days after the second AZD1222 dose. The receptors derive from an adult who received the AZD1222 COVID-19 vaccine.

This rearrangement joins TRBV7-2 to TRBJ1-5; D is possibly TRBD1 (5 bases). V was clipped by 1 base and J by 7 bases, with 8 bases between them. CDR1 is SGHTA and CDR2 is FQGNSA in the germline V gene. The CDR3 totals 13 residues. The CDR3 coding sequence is TGTGCCAGCAGCTTAGGACGGGGGCAGCCCCAGCATTTT. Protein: CASSLGRGQPQHF.

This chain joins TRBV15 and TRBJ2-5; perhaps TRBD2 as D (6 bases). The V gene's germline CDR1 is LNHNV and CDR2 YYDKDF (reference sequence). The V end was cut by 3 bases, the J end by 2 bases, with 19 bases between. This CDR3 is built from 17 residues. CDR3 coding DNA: TGTGCCACCAGCAGCCACTTGGTGGGAGGACTGCAAGAGACCCAGTACTTC. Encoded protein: CATSSHLVGGLQETQYF. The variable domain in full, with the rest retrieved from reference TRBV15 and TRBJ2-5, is DAMVIQNPRYQVTQFGKPVTLSCSQTLNHNVMYWYQQKSSQAPKLLFHYYDKDFNNEADTPDNFQSRRPNTSFCFLDIRSPGLGDTAMYLCATSSHLVGGLQETQYFGPGTRLLVL.

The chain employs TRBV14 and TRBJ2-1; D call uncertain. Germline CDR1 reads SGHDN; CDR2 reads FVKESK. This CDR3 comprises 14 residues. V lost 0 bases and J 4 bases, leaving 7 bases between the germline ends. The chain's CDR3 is CASSQDLVYNEQFF. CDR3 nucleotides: TGTGCCAGCAGCCAAGATCTGGTGTACAATGAGCAGTTCTTC. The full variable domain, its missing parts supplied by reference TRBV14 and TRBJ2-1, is EAGVTQFPSHSVIEKGQTVTLRCDPISGHDNLYWYRRVMGKEIKFLLHFVKESKQDESGMPNNRFLAERTGGTYSTLKVQPAELEDSGVYFCASSQDLVYNEQFFGPGTRLTVL.

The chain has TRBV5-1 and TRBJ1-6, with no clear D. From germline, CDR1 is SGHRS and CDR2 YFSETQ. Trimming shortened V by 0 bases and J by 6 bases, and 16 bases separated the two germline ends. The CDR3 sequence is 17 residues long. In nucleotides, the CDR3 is TGCGCCAGCAGCTTGGCCGAGTTGGCGGCCAGTAATTCACCCCTCCACTTT. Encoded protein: CASSLAELAASNSPLHF.